This T cell receptor beta chain was captured by sequencing in a study of blood T cell repertoires in COVID-19 (dated by TCRdb to between 2020 and 2021). About the investigation overall: Collaborator samples came from the United States, Italy and Spain and covered acute and convalescent phases of COVID-19. The prospective study material was composed of cDNA or gDNA derived from T cells, B-cell-depleted T cells, or PBMCs. The dataset comprised deeply sampled blood TCRbeta repertoires from subjects exposed to, actively infected with, or recovered from COVID-19. The repertoires were released in a freely available public database meant as a resource for research on the immune response to SARS-CoV-2. Samples came from the ongoing ImmuneRACE study (first 160 participants) plus 1,254 subjects from 6 global collaborators. Sample metadata almost always included a de-identified subject ID, COVID-19 status, age in years and sex. Where available, HLA class I and class II types were taken from metadata supplied by the sample provider and were not determined by assay-based typing. Overall study outcomes, separate from this receptor: Clinical and demographic metadata were provided uncurated, with the amount varying by source and participant.

V lost 0 bases and J lost 7 bases; the stretch between them is 12 bases long. Its CDR3 holds 15 amino acids, cysteine through phenylalanine. Only CDR3 DNA is held: 45 bases, read in frame from base 1. The germline V gene yields LGHNA for CDR1 and YNFKEQ for CDR2. Whole blood was collected in K2EDTA tubes by collaborating institutions according to the institutions' own protocols. For TCRbeta analysis, collaborators shipped samples in one of three forms: frozen whole blood, isolated PBMCs, or DNA extracted from either of those sample types. Concerning this clone: Its antigen target is currently unknown. The input lacks base qualities; no much larger clone sits a single base away.

The immunoSEQ Assay, a bias-controlled multiplex PCR, was used to amplify TCRbeta CDR3 regions from genomic DNA. The paper's processing steps were these. The number of nucleated cells in each sample was estimated by amplification of reference gene primers within the assay. Sequence reads were collapsed and filtered to measure the absolute abundance of every unique TCRbeta CDR3 rearrangement. Productive Simpson clonality was computed per sample as the square root of Simpson's diversity index over productive rearrangements. This immuneACCESS table, as held by TCRdb, lists in-frame sequences with V and J called but not all clones. Of the missing ones, under half trace to an unresolved V gene in checked studies; the others have no known cause. From that table come the V and J calls and clone size; the DNA was used to work out D and trimming. The sample yields 260,000 or so clones; around 82% were counted once. The top ten clonotypes cover roughly 8.6% of the sample.

Sequencing input: peripheral blood. The source of this sequence is a human donor in a cohort sampled during active COVID-19. Recombination linked TRBV4-2 to TRBJ2-2; the D gene is perhaps TRBD1, on 6 matching bases. Read as DNA, the sequence is TGTGCCAGCAGCCAAGAAAACAGGGATGACGGGGAGCTGTTTTTT. This gives the protein CASSQENRDDGELFF.